This T cell receptor beta chain was identified in a study of CD8 T cells in ankylosing spondylitis. The trim removed 4 bases at V and 0 bases at J, leaving 5 bases unmatched. Germline-derived CDR1 and CDR2 are MNHEY and SMNVEV (reference sequence). This CDR3 contains 15 residues. Researchers built TCR beta libraries using quantitative 5'-RACE with molecular barcodes. TCRdb ran MiXCR on the 5' RACE reads and lists one entry per CDR3 protein. The data show about 460,000 distinct CDR3 sequences, 5.3% seen once. Study-level findings and limits: Within matched ankylosing spondylitis synovial fluid, disease-linked clones were reportedly significantly enriched. Ankylosing spondylitis blood appeared to be characterized by a TCR beta motif of eight highly homologous variants. The authors found the disease-linked clones to be CD8+ and relatively rare in peripheral blood. Prior work had noted some motif variants in reactive arthritis blood and synovial fluid.

This clonotype was seen many times. The antigen remains undetermined. The V gene is TRBV27, the J gene TRBJ1-2; 7 bases are shared with TRBD1. The TCR was taken from a male donor with ankylosing spondylitis. The sample taken for sequencing was blood, either unsorted or a sorted T cell fraction (not recorded which). The CDR3 bases are TGTGCCAGCAGTTCCCCGGGACAGTCTAACTATGGCTACACCTTC. The encoded protein is CASSSPGQSNYGYTF.